The present TCR beta chain was sequenced within a study of CD8+ T cells in alopecia areata. Peripheral blood samples and lesional scalp punch biopsies were obtained from alopecia areata patients. Following RNA extraction, reverse transcription yielded cDNA that acted as the sequencing template. The data were produced by immunoSEQ multiplex PCR, yet TCRdb's version contains in-frame clones alone and is incomplete. The sample includes about 64,000 clones, 44% of them seen just once. This CDR3 spans 14 amino acids. The V and J ends lost 2 bases and 6 bases respectively, with 13 bases between them. Germline CDR1 reads LGHNA; CDR2 reads YSLEER. Study conclusions and caveats: Unlike in mice, where it was clearer, TCR sharing across patients was less clear, possibly HLA-related. Scalp sequencing captures resident alphabeta T cells of normal skin too. The study found higher clonality in lesional than normal scalp, especially in alopecia totalis/universalis.

The count of this clone is one. Its antigen remains unknown. The sequencing input was NKG2D-low CD8+ T cells sorted from blood. The TCR comes from a human donor with alopecia areata. This sequence joins TRBV4-3 and TRBJ1-2; D is perhaps TRBD1 (6 bases). The CDR3 sequence is CASSQSRGSDGYTF. The DNA of the CDR3 is TGCGCCAGCAGCCAATCGAGGGGGAGCGATGGCTACACCTTC.